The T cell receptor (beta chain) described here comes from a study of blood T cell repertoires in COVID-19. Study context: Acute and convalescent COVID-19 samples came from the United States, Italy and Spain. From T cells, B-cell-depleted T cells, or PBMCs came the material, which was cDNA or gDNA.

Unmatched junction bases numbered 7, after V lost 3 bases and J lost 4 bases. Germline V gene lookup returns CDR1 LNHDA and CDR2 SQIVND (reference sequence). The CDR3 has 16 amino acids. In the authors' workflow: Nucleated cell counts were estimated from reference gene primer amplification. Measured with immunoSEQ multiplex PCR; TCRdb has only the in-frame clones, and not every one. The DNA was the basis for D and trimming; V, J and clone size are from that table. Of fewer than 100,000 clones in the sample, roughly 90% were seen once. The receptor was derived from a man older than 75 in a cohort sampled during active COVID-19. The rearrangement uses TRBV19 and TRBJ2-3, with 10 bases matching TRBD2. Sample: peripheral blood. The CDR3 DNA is TGTGCCAGTAGTATGGCGTCTAGCGGGGGTGCAGATACGCAGTATTTT. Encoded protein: CASSMASSGGADTQYF.